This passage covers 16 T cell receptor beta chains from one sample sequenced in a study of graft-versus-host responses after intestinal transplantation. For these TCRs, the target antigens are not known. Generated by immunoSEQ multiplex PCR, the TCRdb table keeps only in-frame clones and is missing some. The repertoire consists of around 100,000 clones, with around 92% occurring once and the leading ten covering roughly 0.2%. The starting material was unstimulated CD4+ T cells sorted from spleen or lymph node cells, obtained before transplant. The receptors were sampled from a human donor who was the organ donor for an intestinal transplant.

The CDR3 DNA is TGTGCCAGCTCCCCCGTCGGTGGAGTGAACACTGAAGCTTTCTTT. Amino acids: CASSPVGGVNTEAFF. The V and J genes are TRBV18 and TRBJ1-1; D is ambiguous. Germline assignment: CDR1 KGHSH and CDR2 LQKENI. V lost 6 bases and J 0 bases, leaving 14 bases between the germline ends. This CDR3 spans 15 amino acids.

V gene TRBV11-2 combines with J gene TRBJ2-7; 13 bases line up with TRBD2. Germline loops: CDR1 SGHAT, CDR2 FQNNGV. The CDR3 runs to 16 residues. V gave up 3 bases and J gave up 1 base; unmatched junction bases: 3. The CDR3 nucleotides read TGTGCCAGCAGCTTGGGACTAGCGGGGAGTTCCTACGAGCAGTACTTC. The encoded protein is CASSLGLAGSSYEQYF.

Here the CDR3 DNA reads TGTGCCAGCAGGTCAAGACAGGGGATGAACACTGAAGCTTTCTTT. This sequence encodes CASRSRQGMNTEAFF. The chain has TRBV11-2 and TRBJ1-1; 8 bases are a match to TRBD1. The CDR3 runs 15 residues. Germline values: CDR1 SGHAT, CDR2 FQNNGV. V shed 6 bases, J shed 0 bases, and the junction held 6 bases outside the gene matches.

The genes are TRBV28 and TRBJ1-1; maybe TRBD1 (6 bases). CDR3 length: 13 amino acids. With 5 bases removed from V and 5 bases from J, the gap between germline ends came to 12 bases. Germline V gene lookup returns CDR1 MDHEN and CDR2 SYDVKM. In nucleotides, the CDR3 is TGTGCCAGCAGTCCCAGGGGCAGGACTGAAGCTTTCTTT. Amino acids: CASSPRGRTEAFF.

The CDR3 DNA reads TGTGCCAGCAGCTTACGGGGGGCAACTAATGAAAAACTGTTTTTT. Encoded protein: CASSLRGATNEKLFF. The gene calls are TRBV7-2 and TRBJ1-4; D may be TRBD1 (5 bases). Between the trimmed V and J ends, which lost 2 bases and 0 bases, there was a span of 7 bases. Germline CDR1 reads SGHTA; CDR2 reads FQGNSA. The CDR3 sequence is 15 residues long. Variable domain in full (rest from reference TRBV7-2 and TRBJ1-4): GAGVSQSPSNKVTEKGKDVELRCDPISGHTALYWYRQSLGQGLEFLIYFQGNSAPDKSGLPSDRFSAERTGGSVSTLTIQRTQQEDSAVYLCASSLRGATNEKLFFGSGTQLSVL.

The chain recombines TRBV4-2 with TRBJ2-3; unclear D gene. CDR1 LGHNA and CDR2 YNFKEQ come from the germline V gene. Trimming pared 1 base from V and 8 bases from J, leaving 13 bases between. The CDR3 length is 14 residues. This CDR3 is CASSQVFETFTQYF. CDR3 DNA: TGTGCCAGCAGCCAAGTGTTTGAGACATTTACGCAGTATTTT.

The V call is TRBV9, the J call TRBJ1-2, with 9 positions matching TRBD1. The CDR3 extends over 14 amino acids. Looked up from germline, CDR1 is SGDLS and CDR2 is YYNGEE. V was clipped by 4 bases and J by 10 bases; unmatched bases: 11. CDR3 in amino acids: CASSYTGGGLVYTF. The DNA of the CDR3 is TGTGCCAGCAGCTATACAGGGGGCGGGCTGGTCTACACCTTC.

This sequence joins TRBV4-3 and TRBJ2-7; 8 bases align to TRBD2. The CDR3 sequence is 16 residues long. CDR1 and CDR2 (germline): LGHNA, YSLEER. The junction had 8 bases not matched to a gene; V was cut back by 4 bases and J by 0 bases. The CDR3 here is CASSRGIAGSSYEQYF. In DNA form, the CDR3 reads TGCGCCAGCAGCCGGGGAATAGCGGGGTCCTCCTACGAGCAGTACTTC.

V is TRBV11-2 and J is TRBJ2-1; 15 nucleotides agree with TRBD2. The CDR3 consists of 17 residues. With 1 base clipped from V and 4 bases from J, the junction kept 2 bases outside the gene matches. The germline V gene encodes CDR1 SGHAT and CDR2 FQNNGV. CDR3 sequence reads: CASSLGGLAGGYNEQFF. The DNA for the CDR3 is TGTGCCAGCAGCTTAGGGGGACTAGCGGGGGGTTACAATGAGCAGTTCTTC.

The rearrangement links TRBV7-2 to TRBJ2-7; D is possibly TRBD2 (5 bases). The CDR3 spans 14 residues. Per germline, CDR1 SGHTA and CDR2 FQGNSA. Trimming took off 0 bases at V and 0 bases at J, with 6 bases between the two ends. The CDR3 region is CASSLASGSYEQYF. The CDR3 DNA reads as TGTGCCAGCAGCTTAGCGAGCGGCTCCTACGAGCAGTACTTC. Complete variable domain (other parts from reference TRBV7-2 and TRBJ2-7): GAGVSQSPSNKVTEKGKDVELRCDPISGHTALYWYRQSLGQGLEFLIYFQGNSAPDKSGLPSDRFSAERTGGSVSTLTIQRTQQEDSAVYLCASSLASGSYEQYFGPGTRLTVT.

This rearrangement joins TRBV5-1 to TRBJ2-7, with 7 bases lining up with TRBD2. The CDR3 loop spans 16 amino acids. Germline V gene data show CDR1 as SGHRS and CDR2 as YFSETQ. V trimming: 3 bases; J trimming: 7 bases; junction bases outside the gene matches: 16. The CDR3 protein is CASSSLLGGTSGEQYF. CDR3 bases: TGCGCCAGCAGCTCCCTCTTGGGGGGGACCTCAGGAGAGCAGTACTTC. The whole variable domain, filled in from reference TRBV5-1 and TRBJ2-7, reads KAGVTQTPRYLIKTRGQQVTLSCSPISGHRSVSWYQQTPGQGLQFLFEYFSETQRNKGNFPGRFSGRQFSNSRSEMNVSTLELGDSALYLCASSSLLGGTSGEQYFGPGTRLTVT.

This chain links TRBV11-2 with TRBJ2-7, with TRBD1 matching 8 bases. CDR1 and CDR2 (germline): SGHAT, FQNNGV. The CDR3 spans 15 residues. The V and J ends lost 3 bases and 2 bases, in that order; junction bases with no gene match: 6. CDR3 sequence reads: CASSFGTGPTYEQYF. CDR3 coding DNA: TGTGCCAGCAGCTTTGGGACAGGTCCTACCTACGAGCAGTACTTC.

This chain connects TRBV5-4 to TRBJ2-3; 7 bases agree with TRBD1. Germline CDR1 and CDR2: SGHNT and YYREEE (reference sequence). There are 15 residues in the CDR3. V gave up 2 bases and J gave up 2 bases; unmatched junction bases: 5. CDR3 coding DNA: TGTGCCAGCAGCTTTGAGGGGGCTCCCACAGATACGCAGTATTTT. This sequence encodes CASSFEGAPTDTQYF.

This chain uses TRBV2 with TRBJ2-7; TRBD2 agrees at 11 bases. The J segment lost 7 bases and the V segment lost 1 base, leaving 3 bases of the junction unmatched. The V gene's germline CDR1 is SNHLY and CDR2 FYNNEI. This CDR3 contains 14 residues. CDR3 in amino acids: CASSEGLAGWEQYF. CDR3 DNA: TGTGCCAGCAGTGAAGGACTAGCGGGGTGGGAGCAGTACTTC.

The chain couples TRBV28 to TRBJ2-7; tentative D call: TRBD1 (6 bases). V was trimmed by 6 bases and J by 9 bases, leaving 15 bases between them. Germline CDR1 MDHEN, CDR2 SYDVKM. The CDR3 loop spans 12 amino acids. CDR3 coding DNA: TGTGCCAGCAGGGAACAGGGATTGGGGCAGTACTTC. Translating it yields CASREQGLGQYF.

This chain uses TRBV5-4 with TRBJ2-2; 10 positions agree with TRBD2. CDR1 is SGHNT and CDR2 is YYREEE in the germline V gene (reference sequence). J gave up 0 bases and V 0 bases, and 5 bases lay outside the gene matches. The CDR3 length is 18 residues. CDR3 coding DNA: TGTGCCAGCAGCTTGGGCTTTAGCGGGGGGCCGAACACCGGGGAGCTGTTTTTT. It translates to CASSLGFSGGPNTGELFF.